The next 27 T cell receptor beta chains were all read from a single sample in a study of shared clonotypes between healthy human individuals. CD45RO-negative cells were positively selected for CCR7, leaving out terminally differentiated effector memory CD45RA+ cells. Only in-frame clones appear in the TCRdb table, and some are missing; sequencing was by immunoSEQ multiplex PCR. Of nearly 2 million clones listed, approximately 95% are singletons. The sequenced sample consisted of naive CD8+ T cells sorted from blood. These TCRs come from a man aged 18 to 35 in good health.

The V gene is TRBV5-1, the J gene TRBJ1-1; possibly TRBD1 for D (6 bases). Trimming shortened V by 2 bases and J by 4 bases, and 12 bases separated the two germline ends. Germline CDR1 is SGHRS and CDR2 is YFSETQ. The CDR3 is made up of 14 amino acids. CDR3 sequence (DNA): TGCGCCAGCAGCTTCGACGGGGGGCCCACTGAAGCTTTCTTT. Its translation is CASSFDGGPTEAFF. Drawing the rest from reference TRBV5-1 and TRBJ1-1, the complete variable domain is KAGVTQTPRYLIKTRGQQVTLSCSPISGHRSVSWYQQTPGQGLQFLFEYFSETQRNKGNFPGRFSGRQFSNSRSEMNVSTLELGDSALYLCASSFDGGPTEAFFGQGTRLTVV.

CDR3 DNA: TGTGCCAGCAGCTTCGTGACAGGGGGCACAGATACGCAGTATTTT. It translates to CASSFVTGGTDTQYF. The chain joins TRBV7-9 to TRBJ2-3, with 8 positions matching TRBD1. The V segment lost 3 bases and the J segment 1 base; nucleotides outside the gene matches: 3. The CDR3 has 15 residues. Germline V lookup: CDR1 SEHNR, CDR2 FQNEAQ (reference sequence).

The chain joins TRBV27 to TRBJ2-3; TRBD2 agrees at 10 bases. CDR3 length: 13 residues. Germline-derived CDR1 and CDR2 are MNHEY and SMNVEV (reference sequence). The J segment lost 14 bases and the V segment lost 5 bases, leaving 10 bases of the junction unmatched. Written as DNA, the CDR3 is TGTGCCAGCAGTCCCCCGGGACTAGCGACTCTGTATTTT. Protein product: CASSPPGLATLYF.

The chain carries TRBV28 and TRBJ1-2; 7 bases match TRBD1. The CDR3 is 15 amino acids. J was trimmed by 1 base and V by 6 bases; bases with no gene match: 8. Germline CDR1 and CDR2: MDHEN and SYDVKM. This CDR3 reads CASSHWTGDNYGYTF. CDR3 DNA sequence: TGTGCCAGCAGCCACTGGACAGGCGATAACTATGGCTACACCTTC.

The chain uses TRBV5-1 and TRBJ2-7; 10 bases match TRBD2. Germline V lookup: CDR1 SGHRS, CDR2 YFSETQ. With 2 bases clipped from V and 7 bases from J, the junction kept 3 bases outside the gene matches. This CDR3 comprises 13 residues. CDR3: CASSFASGSEQYF. As DNA, the CDR3 is TGCGCCAGCAGCTTCGCTAGCGGGAGTGAGCAGTACTTC.

V usage is TRBV6-6 and J usage is TRBJ2-5; 12 nucleotides agree with TRBD2. The CDR3 loop spans 16 amino acids. From germline, CDR1 is MNHNY and CDR2 SVGAGI (reference sequence). Germline trimming cut 5 bases from V and 0 bases from J; bases unmatched to any gene: 4. The CDR3 region has the DNA TGTGCCAGCAGTACGGGACTAGCGGGTTACCAAGAGACCCAGTACTTC. It is translated as CASSTGLAGYQETQYF.

Of note for this clone: Other DNA variants within this sample encode the same CDR3. The chain links TRBV27 to TRBJ2-7; D call uncertain. CDR1 is MNHEY, CDR2 SMNVEV, per germline (reference sequence). Trimming stripped 8 bases from V and 1 base from J, with 6 bases between. The CDR3 extends over 11 amino acids. CDR3 bases: TGTGCCAGCTCATCGTCCTACGAGCAGTACTTC. Amino acids: CASSSSYEQYF.

This chain joins TRBV29-1 and TRBJ1-4; D might be TRBD1 (5 bases). V lost 4 bases and J 1 base, leaving 10 bases between the germline ends. Germline-derived CDR1 and CDR2 are SQVTM and ANQGSEA. This CDR3 contains 14 residues. The CDR3 loop is CSVVGQGTNEKLFF. The CDR3 nucleotides are TGCAGCGTTGTAGGCCAGGGAACTAATGAAAAACTGTTTTTT.

This clone was seen only once. The chain uses TRBV4-3 and TRBJ2-7; perhaps TRBD2 as D (5 bases). The CDR3 runs 13 residues. Germline V lookup: CDR1 LGHNA, CDR2 YSLEER. Deletions cut 2 bases from V and 4 bases from J, with 9 bases between. Here the CDR3 reads CASSQTRGYEQYF. CDR3 nucleotides: TGCGCCAGCAGCCAAACAAGAGGGTACGAGCAGTACTTC.

The gene calls are TRBV5-4 and TRBJ1-2, with 9 bases that match TRBD1. The CDR3 extends over 14 amino acids. Germline CDR1 and CDR2: SGHNT and YYREEE (reference sequence). With 2 bases clipped from V and 3 bases from J, the junction kept 2 bases outside the gene matches. Written as DNA, the CDR3 is TGTGCCAGCAGCTTAGGACAGGGGTACTATGGCTACACCTTC. Its translation: CASSLGQGYYGYTF.

The rearrangement joins TRBV28 to TRBJ2-7; D is ambiguous. The CDR3 totals 14 residues. The V and J ends lost 1 base and 3 bases respectively, with 10 bases between them. Germline V CDR1 and CDR2: MDHEN, SYDVKM. CDR3 nucleotides: TGTGCCAGCAGTTTATTTTTAGCTTTCTACGAGCAGTACTTC. Its protein product is CASSLFLAFYEQYF.

The chain combines TRBV9 with TRBJ2-7; D remains ambiguous. This CDR3 region has 12 residues. Germline V CDR1 and CDR2: SGDLS, YYNGEE. The germline V and J ends were trimmed by 4 bases and 7 bases, with 12 bases remaining between them. The CDR3 spells CASSSDPLEQYF. The CDR3 region has the DNA TGTGCCAGCAGCTCGGACCCTCTGGAGCAGTACTTC.

The chain combines TRBV30 with TRBJ1-1, with 9 bases lining up with TRBD1. J was trimmed by 8 bases and V by 0 bases; bases with no gene match: 10. Germline V lookup: CDR1 GTSNPN, CDR2 SVGIG (reference sequence). This CDR3 has 15 residues. This CDR3 is CAWSVVPGQGTEAFF. In DNA form, the CDR3 reads TGTGCCTGGAGTGTTGTTCCGGGACAGGGTACCGAAGCTTTCTTT.

This clone has a single count. The CDR3: CASSLSGEGGYGYTF. CDR3 DNA sequence: TGTGCCAGCAGTTTATCAGGGGAAGGGGGGTATGGCTACACCTTC. J is TRBJ1-2 and V is TRBV6-5, with a possible D match to TRBD1 (6 bases). The CDR3 totals 15 residues. V gave up 4 bases and J gave up 5 bases, with 17 bases separating them. CDR1 and CDR2 from the germline V gene are MNHEY and SVGAGI.

The chain carries TRBV7-9 and TRBJ2-1; 10 nucleotides line up with TRBD2. V was pared by 9 bases and J by 6 bases, with 8 bases of the junction left unmatched. The CDR3 length is 14 residues. Germline CDR1 and CDR2: SEHNR and FQNEAQ (reference sequence). The CDR3 loop reads CASLGLAESNEQFF. DNA of the CDR3: TGTGCCAGTCTCGGACTAGCGGAATCCAATGAGCAGTTCTTC. Looking up the rest from reference TRBV7-9 and TRBJ2-1 gives the full variable domain: DTGVSQNPRHKITKRGQNVTFRCDPISEHNRLYWYRQTLGQGPEFLTYFQNEAQLEKSRLLSDRFSAERPKGSFSTLEIQRTEQGDSAMYLCASLGLAESNEQFFGPGTRLTVL.

Concerning this clone itself: This same CDR3 is encoded by further DNA sequences in the sample. The chain joins TRBV9 to TRBJ2-7; D is possibly TRBD1 (6 bases). The CDR3 runs 14 residues. CDR1 is SGDLS and CDR2 is YYNGEE in the germline V gene. The V end lost 0 bases, the J end lost 2 bases, and 9 bases lay between the germline ends. CDR3 nucleotide sequence: TGTGCCAGCAGCGTAGGAGGGGGTACCTACGAGCAGTACTTC. As protein: CASSVGGGTYEQYF.

The chain uses TRBV9 and TRBJ2-3; D gene unclear. V dropped 4 bases and J dropped 0 bases, with 12 bases sitting between them. The CDR3 length is 15 residues. Germline-derived CDR1 and CDR2 are SGDLS and YYNGEE. The CDR3 protein is CASSPGGVSTDTQYF. As DNA, the CDR3 is TGTGCCAGCAGCCCCGGTGGCGTCAGCACAGATACGCAGTATTTT. The variable domain in full, completed from reference TRBV9 and TRBJ2-3, reads DSGVTQTPKHLITATGQRVTLRCSPRSGDLSVYWYQQSLDQGLQFLIQYYNGEERAKGNILERFSAQQFPDLHSELNLSSLELGDSALYFCASSPGGVSTDTQYFGPGTRLTVL.

The chain uses TRBV27 and TRBJ2-7; 8 bases align to TRBD2. J gave up 4 bases and V 2 bases, and 4 bases lay outside the gene matches. Per germline, CDR1 MNHEY and CDR2 SMNVEV (reference sequence). CDR3 length equals 14 residues. The CDR3 here is CASSLTSGLYEQYF. The CDR3, as DNA: TGTGCCAGCAGTTTAACTAGCGGACTTTACGAGCAGTACTTC.

Only one count was recorded for this clone. The V and J genes are TRBV5-6 and TRBJ1-4, with D possibly TRBD1 on 5 matching bases. The germline gives CDR1 SGHDT, CDR2 YYEEEE. The CDR3 has 16 amino acids. The ends were cut back, 0 bases at V and 6 bases at J, with 15 bases in the middle. CDR3 sequence (DNA): TGTGCCAGCAGCTTGGTGGGGGAGGGGTCGGATGAAAAACTGTTTTTT. Translating gives CASSLVGEGSDEKLFF.

Regarding this clone: Other DNA sequences from this sample encode an identical CDR3 as well. The chain carries TRBV5-4 and TRBJ1-1; no definite D call. The CDR3 length is 13 residues. The ends were cut back, 2 bases at V and 0 bases at J, with 5 bases in the middle. From germline, CDR1 is SGHNT and CDR2 YYREEE (reference sequence). The CDR3 DNA is TGTGCCAGCAGCTTCCTGGTGAACACTGAAGCTTTCTTT. The encoded protein is CASSFLVNTEAFF.

The chain has TRBV7-9 and TRBJ2-1; D is uncertain. Germline V gives CDR1 SEHNR, CDR2 FQNEAQ (reference sequence). CDR3 size: 12 residues. Trimming left V 5 bases short and J 6 bases short, with 8 bases between. The CDR3 spells CASSPGVNEQFF. CDR3 DNA: TGTGCCAGCAGCCCTGGGGTCAATGAGCAGTTCTTC.

This clone was found once. This chain links TRBV4-3 with TRBJ2-2, with D perhaps matching TRBD2 (6 bases). The germline V gene encodes CDR1 LGHNA and CDR2 YSLEER. The CDR3 is 18 amino acids. Trimming took off 0 bases at V and 0 bases at J, with 14 bases between the two ends. This CDR3 is CASSQDGGLRPNTGELFF. The CDR3 DNA follows: TGCGCCAGCAGCCAAGATGGAGGGCTCAGGCCGAACACCGGGGAGCTGTTTTTT.

The chain carries TRBV7-8 and TRBJ2-1; 10 bases are shared with TRBD2. Germline V CDR1 and CDR2: SGHVS, FQNEAQ. The ends lost 1 base at V and 3 bases at J; junction bases unmatched: 6. The CDR3 length is 17 residues. The CDR3 nucleotides read TGTGCCAGCAGCTTAGATCTAGCGGGAGTTGGCTACAATGAGCAGTTCTTC. Amino acid sequence: CASSLDLAGVGYNEQFF.

The gene calls are TRBV5-1 and TRBJ1-4; TRBD1 is a possible D gene (6 bases). This CDR3 is built from 18 residues. The V gene lost 4 bases and the J gene lost 0 bases, with 19 bases spanning the gap. Germline V gene data show CDR1 as SGHRS and CDR2 as YFSETQ. The CDR3 DNA reads as TGCGCCAGCAGCCTTACCCTGGGGGCAGGGGCAACTAATGAAAAACTGTTTTTT. Its protein is CASSLTLGAGATNEKLFF.

In its sample, this clone was seen once. This sample also contains other DNA sequences that code for the same CDR3. This chain connects TRBV5-6 to TRBJ2-7, with 12 bases aligning to TRBD2. Germline CDR1 SGHDT, CDR2 YYEEEE. The CDR3 is 15 residues long. The J segment lost 2 bases and the V segment lost 2 bases, leaving 2 bases of the junction unmatched. This chain's CDR3 is CASSFLAGGPYEQYF. The CDR3 DNA is TGTGCCAGCAGCTTCCTAGCGGGGGGGCCCTACGAGCAGTACTTC.

The CDR3 here is CASSLSGSGYEQYF. CDR3 bases: TGTGCCAGCAGCCTTAGCGGGTCGGGCTACGAGCAGTACTTC. The V gene is TRBV7-8, the J gene TRBJ2-7, with 7 bases aligning to TRBD2. This CDR3 has 14 residues. Looked up from germline, CDR1 is SGHVS and CDR2 is FQNEAQ. V lost 5 bases to trimming and J lost 3 bases; unmatched junction nucleotides: 7.

The chain carries TRBV6-5 and TRBJ2-7, with TRBD1 matching 8 bases. This CDR3 contains 13 residues. Germline V gene data show CDR1 as MNHEY and CDR2 as SVGAGI. V dropped 6 bases and J dropped 5; count of bases not matched to a gene: 6. This chain's CDR3 is CASRDRVIDEQYF. The DNA of the CDR3 is TGTGCCAGCAGGGACAGGGTGATCGACGAGCAGTACTTC.